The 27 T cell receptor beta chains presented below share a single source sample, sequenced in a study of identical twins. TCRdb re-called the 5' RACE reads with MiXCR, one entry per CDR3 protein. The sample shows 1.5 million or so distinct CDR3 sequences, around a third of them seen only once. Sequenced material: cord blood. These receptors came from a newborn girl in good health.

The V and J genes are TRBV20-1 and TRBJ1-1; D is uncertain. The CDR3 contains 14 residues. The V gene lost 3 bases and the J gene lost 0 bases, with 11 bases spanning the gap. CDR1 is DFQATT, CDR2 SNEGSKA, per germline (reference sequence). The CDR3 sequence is CSARPRILNTEAFF. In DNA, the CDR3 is TGCAGTGCTAGGCCCAGGATTTTGAACACTGAAGCTTTCTTT.

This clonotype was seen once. CDR3 residues: CASSPNVGAGTEAFF. Written as DNA, the CDR3 is TGTGCCAGCAGCCCCAATGTGGGGGCGGGAACTGAAGCTTTCTTT. The chain is built from TRBV11-2 and TRBJ1-1; tentative D call: TRBD1 (6 bases). Trimming removed 5 bases at V and 5 bases at J, with 18 bases between. This CDR3 is built from 15 residues. Per the germline V gene, CDR1 is SGHAT and CDR2 is FQNNGV. Based on the CDR3 plus reference TRBV11-2 and TRBJ1-1, the full variable domain is EAGVAQSPRYKIIEKRQSVAFWCNPISGHATLYWYQQILGQGPKLLIQFQNNGVVDDSQLPKDRFSAERLKGVDSTLKIQPAKLEDSAVYLCASSPNVGAGTEAFFGQGTRLTVV.

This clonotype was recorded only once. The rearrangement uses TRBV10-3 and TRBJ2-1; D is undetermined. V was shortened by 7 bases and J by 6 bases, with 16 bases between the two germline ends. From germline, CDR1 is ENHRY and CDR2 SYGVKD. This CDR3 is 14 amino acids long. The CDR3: CAINRRSGANEQFF. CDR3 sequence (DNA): TGTGCCATCAATCGCCGCAGTGGAGCCAATGAGCAGTTCTTC.

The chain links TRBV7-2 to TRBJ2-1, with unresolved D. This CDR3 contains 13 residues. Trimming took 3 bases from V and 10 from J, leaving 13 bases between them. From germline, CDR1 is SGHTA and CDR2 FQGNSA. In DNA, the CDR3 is TGTGCCAGCAGCTTTCCCCCCGGATGGGAGCAGTTCTTC. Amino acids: CASSFPPGWEQFF.

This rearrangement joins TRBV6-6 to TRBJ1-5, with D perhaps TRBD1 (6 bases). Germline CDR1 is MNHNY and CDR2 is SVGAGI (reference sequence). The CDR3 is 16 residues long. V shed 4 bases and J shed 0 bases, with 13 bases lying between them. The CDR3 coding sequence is TGTGCCAGCAGTTGGGCCGGGGGCGGTAGCAATCAGCCCCAGCATTTT. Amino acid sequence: CASSWAGGGSNQPQHF.

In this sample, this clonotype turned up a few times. The CDR3 reads CASSFDGVDTQYF. CDR3 bases: TGTGCCAGCAGCTTTGACGGGGTAGATACGCAGTATTTT. The rearrangement joins TRBV7-2 to TRBJ2-3, with D perhaps matching TRBD2 (5 bases). The CDR3 is 13 residues long. Trimming took off 3 bases at V and 5 bases at J, with 9 bases between the two ends. CDR1 and CDR2 (germline): SGHTA, FQGNSA.

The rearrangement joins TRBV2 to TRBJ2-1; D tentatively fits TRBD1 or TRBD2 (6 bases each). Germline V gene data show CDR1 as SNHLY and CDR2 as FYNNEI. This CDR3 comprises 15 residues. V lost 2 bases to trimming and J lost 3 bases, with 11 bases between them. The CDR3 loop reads CASSEHGGLYNEQFF. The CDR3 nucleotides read TGTGCCAGCAGTGAACACGGGGGCCTCTACAATGAGCAGTTCTTC.

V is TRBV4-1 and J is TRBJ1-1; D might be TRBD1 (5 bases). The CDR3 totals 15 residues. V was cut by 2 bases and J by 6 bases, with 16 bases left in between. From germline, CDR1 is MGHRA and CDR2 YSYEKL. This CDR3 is CASSQTGPTGAEAFF. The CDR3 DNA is TGCGCCAGCAGCCAAACCGGCCCTACGGGGGCTGAAGCTTTCTTT.

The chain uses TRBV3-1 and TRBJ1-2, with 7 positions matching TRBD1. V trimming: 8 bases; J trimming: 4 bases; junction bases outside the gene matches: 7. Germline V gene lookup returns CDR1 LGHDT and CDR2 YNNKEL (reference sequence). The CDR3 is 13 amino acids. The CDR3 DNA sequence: TGTGCCAGCGGGGGAGGGGGCTCCTATGGCTACACCTTC. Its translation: CASGGGGSYGYTF. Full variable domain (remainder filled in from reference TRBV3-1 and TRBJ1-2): DTAVSQTPKYLVTQMGNDKSIKCEQNLGHDTMYWYKQDSKKFLKIMFSYNNKELIINETVPNRFSPKSPDKAHLNLHINSLELGDSAVYFCASGGGGSYGYTFGSGTRLTVV.

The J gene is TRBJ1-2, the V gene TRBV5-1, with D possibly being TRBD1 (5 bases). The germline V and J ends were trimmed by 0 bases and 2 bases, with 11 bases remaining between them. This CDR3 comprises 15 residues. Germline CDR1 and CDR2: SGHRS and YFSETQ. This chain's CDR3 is CASSLAPWGNYGYTF. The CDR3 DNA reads TGCGCCAGCAGCTTGGCACCTTGGGGCAACTATGGCTACACCTTC.

The CDR3, as DNA: TGTGCCTGGAGTCGCGGCCTCGAGCAGTACTTC. This gives the protein CAWSRGLEQYF. The chain links TRBV30 to TRBJ2-7; D ambiguous. Trimming stripped 2 bases from V and 6 bases from J, with 8 bases between. This CDR3 is 11 amino acids long. Germline V CDR1 and CDR2: GTSNPN, SVGIG (reference sequence).

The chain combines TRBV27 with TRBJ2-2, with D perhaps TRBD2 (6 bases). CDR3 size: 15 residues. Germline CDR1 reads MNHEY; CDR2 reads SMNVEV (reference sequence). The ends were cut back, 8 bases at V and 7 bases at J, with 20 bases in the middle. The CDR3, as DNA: TGTGCCAGCCGGGAAATTGGGGGGAACGGCGGGGAGCTGTTTTTT. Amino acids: CASREIGGNGGELFF.

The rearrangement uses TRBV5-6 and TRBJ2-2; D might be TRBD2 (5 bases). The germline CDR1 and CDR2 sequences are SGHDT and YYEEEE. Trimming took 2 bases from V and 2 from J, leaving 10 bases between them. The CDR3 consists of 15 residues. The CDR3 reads CASSFFSGNTGELFF. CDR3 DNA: TGTGCCAGCAGCTTCTTCAGCGGTAACACCGGGGAGCTGTTTTTT.

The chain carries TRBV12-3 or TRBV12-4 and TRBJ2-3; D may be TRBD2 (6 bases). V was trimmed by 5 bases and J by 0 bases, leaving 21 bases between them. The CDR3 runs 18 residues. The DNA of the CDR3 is TGTGCCAGCAGTCCGCTGGTGGGGCCGGGGGTTAGCACAGATACGCAGTATTTT. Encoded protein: CASSPLVGPGVSTDTQYF.

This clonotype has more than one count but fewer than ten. CDR3 nucleotides: TGTGCCAGCAGCCAAGATCCGGGTCTAGCGGGGATCAATGAGCAGTTCTTC. Its protein is CASSQDPGLAGINEQFF. The gene calls are TRBV4-2 and TRBJ2-1, with 9 bases fitting TRBD2. With V trimmed by 0 bases and J by 6 bases, 9 bases remained unmatched. CDR3 size: 17 residues. CDR1 is LGHNA, CDR2 YNFKEQ, per germline.

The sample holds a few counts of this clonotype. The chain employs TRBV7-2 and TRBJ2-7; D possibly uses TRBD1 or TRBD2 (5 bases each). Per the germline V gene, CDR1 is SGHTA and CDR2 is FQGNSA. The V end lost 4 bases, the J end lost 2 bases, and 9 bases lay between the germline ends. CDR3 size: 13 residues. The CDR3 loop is CASSSRDPYEQYF. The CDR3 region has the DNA TGTGCCAGCAGCTCCCGGGACCCCTACGAGCAGTACTTC.

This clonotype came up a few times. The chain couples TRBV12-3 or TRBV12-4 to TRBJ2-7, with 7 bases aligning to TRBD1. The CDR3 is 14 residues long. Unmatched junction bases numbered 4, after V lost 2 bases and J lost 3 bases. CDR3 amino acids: CASSLFAGGYEQYF. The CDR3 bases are TGTGCCAGCAGTTTATTTGCAGGGGGCTACGAGCAGTACTTC.

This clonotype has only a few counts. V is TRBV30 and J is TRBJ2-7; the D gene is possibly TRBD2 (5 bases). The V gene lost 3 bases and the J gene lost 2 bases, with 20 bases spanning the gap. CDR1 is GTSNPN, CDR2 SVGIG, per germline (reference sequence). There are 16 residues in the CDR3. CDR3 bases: TGTGCCTGGAGCTCTGGACTGGCCGCAGGAGCCTACGAGCAGTACTTC. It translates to CAWSSGLAAGAYEQYF.

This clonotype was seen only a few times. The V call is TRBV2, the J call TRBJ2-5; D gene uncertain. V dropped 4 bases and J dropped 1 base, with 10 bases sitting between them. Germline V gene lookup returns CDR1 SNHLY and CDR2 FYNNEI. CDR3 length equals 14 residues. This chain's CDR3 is CASSAGARQETQYF. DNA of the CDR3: TGTGCCAGCAGTGCCGGCGCTCGCCAAGAGACCCAGTACTTC.

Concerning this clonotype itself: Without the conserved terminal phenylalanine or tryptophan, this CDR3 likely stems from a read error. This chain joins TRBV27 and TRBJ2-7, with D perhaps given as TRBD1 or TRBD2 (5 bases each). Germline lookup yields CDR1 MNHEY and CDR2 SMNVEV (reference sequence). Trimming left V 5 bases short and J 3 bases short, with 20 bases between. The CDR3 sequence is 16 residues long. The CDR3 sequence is CASSALGTKTLYEQYI. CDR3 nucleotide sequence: TGTGCCAGCAGTGCACTCGGGACGAAGACCCTCTACGAGCAGTACATC.

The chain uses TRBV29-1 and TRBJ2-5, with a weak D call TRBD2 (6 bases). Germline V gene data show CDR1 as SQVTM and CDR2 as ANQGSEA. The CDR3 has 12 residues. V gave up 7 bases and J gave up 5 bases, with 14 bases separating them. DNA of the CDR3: TGCAGCGCCCTATGGAGGGCGGAGACCCAGTACTTC. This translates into CSALWRAETQYF. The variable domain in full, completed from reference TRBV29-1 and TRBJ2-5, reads SAVISQKPSRDICQRGTSLTIQCQVDSQVTMMFWYRQQPGQSLTLIATANQGSEATYESGFVIDKFPISRPNLTFSTLTVSNMSPEDSSIYLCSALWRAETQYFGPGTRLLVL.

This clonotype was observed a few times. DNA of the CDR3: TGTGCCAGCAGCTTAAGGTGGTTCAGGACCGGCGAGACCCAGTACTTC. The encoded protein is CASSLRWFRTGETQYF. This chain uses TRBV7-8 with TRBJ2-5; no definite D call. V was cut by 2 bases and J by 5 bases, with 18 bases left in between. The germline gives CDR1 SGHVS, CDR2 FQNEAQ. The CDR3 loop spans 16 amino acids.

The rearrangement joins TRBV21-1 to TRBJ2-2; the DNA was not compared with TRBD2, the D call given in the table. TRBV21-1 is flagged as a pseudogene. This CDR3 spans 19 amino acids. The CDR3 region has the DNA TGTGCCAGCAGCAAAGAAGTAGCGGGGTGGTTCGGCGACACCGGGGAGCTGTTTTTT. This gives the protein CASSKEVAGWFGDTGELFF.

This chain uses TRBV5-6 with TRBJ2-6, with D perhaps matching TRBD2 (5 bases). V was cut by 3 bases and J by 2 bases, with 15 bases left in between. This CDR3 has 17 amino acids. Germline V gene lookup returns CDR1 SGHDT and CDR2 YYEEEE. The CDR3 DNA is TGTGCCAGCAGCTCCCAAAGGAGGTATACTGGGGCCAACGTCCTGACTTTC. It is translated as CASSSQRRYTGANVLTF.

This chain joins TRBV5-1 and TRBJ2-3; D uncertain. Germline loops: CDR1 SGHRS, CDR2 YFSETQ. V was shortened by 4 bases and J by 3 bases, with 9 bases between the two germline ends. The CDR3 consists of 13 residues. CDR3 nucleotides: TGCGCCAGCAGCGGAAAGGCGACAGATACGCAGTATTTT. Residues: CASSGKATDTQYF.

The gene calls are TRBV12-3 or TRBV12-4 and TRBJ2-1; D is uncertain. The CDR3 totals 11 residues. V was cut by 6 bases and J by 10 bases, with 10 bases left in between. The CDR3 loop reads CASSRRTEQFF. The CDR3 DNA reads TGTGCCAGCAGCCGACGAACGGAGCAGTTCTTC.

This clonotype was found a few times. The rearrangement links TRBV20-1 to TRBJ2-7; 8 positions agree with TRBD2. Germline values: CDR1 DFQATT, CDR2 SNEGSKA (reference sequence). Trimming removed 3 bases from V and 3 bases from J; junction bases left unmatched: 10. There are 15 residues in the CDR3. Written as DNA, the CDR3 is TGCAGTGCTAGGGGTTTAGGGACTAGGTACTACGAGCAGTACTTC. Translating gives CSARGLGTRYYEQYF.